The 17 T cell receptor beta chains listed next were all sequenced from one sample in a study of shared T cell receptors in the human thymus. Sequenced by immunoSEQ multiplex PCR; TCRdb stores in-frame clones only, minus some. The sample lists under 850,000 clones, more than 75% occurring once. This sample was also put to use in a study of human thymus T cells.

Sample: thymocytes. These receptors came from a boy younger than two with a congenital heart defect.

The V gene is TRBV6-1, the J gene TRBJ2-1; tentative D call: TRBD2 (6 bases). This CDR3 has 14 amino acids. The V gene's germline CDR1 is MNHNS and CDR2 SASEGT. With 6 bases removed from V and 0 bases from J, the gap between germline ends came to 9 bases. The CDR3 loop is CASRGEVSYNEQFF. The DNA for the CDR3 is TGTGCCAGCAGAGGGGAGGTCTCCTACAATGAGCAGTTCTTC.

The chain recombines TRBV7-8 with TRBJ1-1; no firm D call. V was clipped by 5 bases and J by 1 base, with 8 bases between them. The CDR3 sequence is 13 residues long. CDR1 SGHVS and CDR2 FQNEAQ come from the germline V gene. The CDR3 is CASSAWSNTEAFF. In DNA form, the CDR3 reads TGTGCCAGCAGCGCGTGGTCGAACACTGAAGCTTTCTTT.

CDR3 sequence: CASSLGLAGVADTQYF. CDR3 bases: TGTGCCAGCAGCTTGGGACTAGCGGGAGTTGCAGATACGCAGTATTTT. The chain recombines TRBV5-6 with TRBJ2-3, with 12 bases aligning to TRBD2. The germline V gene encodes CDR1 SGHDT and CDR2 YYEEEE. The V segment lost 0 bases and the J segment 4 bases; nucleotides outside the gene matches: 3. This CDR3 region has 16 residues.

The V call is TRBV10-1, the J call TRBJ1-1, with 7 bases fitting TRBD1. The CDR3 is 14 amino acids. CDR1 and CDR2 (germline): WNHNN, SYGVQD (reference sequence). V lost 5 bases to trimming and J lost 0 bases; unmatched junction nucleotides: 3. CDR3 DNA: TGCGCCAGCAGTCCCGACAGGGTGAACACTGAAGCTTTCTTT. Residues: CASSPDRVNTEAFF.

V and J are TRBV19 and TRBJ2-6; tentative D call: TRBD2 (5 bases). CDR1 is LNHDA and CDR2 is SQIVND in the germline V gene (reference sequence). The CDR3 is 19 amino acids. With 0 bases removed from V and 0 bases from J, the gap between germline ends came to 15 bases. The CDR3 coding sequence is TGTGCCAGTAGTATAGATCCGCGGGTGGAGCACTCTGGGGCCAACGTCCTGACTTTC. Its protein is CASSIDPRVEHSGANVLTF.

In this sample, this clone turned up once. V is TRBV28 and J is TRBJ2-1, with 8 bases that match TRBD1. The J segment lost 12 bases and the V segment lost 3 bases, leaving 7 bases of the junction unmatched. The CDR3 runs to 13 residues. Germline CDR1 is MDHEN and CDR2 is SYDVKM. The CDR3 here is CASSFPRGLGQFF. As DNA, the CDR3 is TGTGCCAGCAGTTTCCCCAGGGGGCTAGGGCAGTTCTTC. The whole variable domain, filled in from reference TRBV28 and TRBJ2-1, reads DVKVTQSSRYLVKRTGEKVFLECVQDMDHENMFWYRQDPGLGLRLIYFSYDVKMKEKGDIPEGYSVSREKKERFSLILESASTNQTSMYLCASSFPRGLGQFFGPGTRLTVL.

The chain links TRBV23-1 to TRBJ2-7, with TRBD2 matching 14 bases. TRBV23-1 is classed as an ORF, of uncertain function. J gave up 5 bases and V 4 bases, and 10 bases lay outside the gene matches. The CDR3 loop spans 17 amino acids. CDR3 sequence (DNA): TGCGCCAGCAGTCGACTAGCGGGAGGGCCGGTCAACCACGAGCAGTACTTC. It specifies CASSRLAGGPVNHEQYF.

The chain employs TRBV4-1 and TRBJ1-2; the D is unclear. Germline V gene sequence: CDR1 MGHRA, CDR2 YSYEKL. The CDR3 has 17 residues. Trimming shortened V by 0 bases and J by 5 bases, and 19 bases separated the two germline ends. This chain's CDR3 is CASSQETRDTLWYGYTF. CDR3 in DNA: TGCGCCAGCAGCCAAGAAACCCGAGACACGTTATGGTATGGCTACACCTTC.

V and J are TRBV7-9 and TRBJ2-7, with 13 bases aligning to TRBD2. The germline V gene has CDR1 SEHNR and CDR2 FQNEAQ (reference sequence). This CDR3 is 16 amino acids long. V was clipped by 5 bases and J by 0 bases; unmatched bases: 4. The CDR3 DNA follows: TGTGCCAGCAGCACGGGACTAGCGGGGCCCTCCTACGAGCAGTACTTC. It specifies CASSTGLAGPSYEQYF. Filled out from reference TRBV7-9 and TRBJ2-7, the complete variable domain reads DTGVSQNPRHKITKRGQNVTFRCDPISEHNRLYWYRQTLGQGPEFLTYFQNEAQLEKSRLLSDRFSAERPKGSFSTLEIQRTEQGDSAMYLCASSTGLAGPSYEQYFGPGTRLTVT.

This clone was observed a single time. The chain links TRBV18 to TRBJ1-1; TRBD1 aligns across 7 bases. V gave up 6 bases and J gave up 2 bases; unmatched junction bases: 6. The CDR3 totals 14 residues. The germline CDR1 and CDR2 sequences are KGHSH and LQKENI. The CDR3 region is CASSQGQANTEAFF. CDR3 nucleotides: TGTGCCAGCTCCCAAGGACAGGCCAACACTGAAGCTTTCTTT.

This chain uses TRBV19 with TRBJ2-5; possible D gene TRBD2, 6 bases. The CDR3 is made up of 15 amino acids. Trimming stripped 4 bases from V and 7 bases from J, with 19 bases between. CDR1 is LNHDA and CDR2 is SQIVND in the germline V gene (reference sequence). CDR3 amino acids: CASSNGGPARRTQYF. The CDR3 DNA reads TGTGCCAGTAGTAATGGAGGGCCGGCTCGGAGGACCCAGTACTTC.

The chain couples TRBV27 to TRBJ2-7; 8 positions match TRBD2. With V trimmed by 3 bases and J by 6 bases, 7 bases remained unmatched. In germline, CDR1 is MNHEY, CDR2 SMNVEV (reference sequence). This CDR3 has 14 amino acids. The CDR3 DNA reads TGTGCCAGCAGTTTGGGGACTAGAACGTGCGAGCAGTACTTC. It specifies CASSLGTRTCEQYF.

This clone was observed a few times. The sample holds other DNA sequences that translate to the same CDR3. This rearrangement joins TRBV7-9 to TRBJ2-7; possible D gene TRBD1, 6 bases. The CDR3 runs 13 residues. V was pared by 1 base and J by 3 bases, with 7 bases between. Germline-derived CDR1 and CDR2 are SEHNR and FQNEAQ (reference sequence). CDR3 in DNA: TGTGCCAGCAGCTTAGTCAGGGGCTACGAGCAGTACTTC. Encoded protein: CASSLVRGYEQYF.

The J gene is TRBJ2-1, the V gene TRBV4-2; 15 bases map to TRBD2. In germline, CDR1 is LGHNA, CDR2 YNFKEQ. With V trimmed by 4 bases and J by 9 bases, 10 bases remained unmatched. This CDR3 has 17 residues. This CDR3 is CASSRWTSGRAKGEQFF. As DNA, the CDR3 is TGTGCCAGCAGCCGATGGACTAGCGGGAGGGCCAAGGGTGAGCAGTTCTTC.

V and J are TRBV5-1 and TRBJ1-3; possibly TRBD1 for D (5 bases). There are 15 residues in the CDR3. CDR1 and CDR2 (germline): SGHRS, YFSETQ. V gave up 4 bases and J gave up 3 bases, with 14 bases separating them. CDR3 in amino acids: CASSKDPQGGNTIYF. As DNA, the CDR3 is TGCGCCAGCAGCAAGGACCCCCAGGGTGGAAACACCATATATTTT.

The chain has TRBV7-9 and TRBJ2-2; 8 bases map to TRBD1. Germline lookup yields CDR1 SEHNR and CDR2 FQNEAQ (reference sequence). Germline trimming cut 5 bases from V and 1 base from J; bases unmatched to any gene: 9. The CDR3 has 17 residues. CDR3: CASSTETGTGNTGELFF. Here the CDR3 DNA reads TGTGCCAGCAGCACCGAGACCGGGACAGGGAACACCGGGGAGCTGTTTTTT.

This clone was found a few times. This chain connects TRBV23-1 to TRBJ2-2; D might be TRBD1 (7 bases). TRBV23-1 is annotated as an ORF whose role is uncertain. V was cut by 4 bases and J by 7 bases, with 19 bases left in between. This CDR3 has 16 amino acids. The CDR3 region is CASSPKTGEESGELFF. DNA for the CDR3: TGCGCCAGCAGTCCAAAAACAGGGGAGGAAAGCGGGGAGCTGTTTTTT.